This record concerns one T cell receptor beta chain sequence. The CDR3 extends over 10 amino acids. The germline CDR1 and CDR2 sequences are DFQATT and SNEGSKA (reference sequence). Trimming removed 6 bases at V and 8 bases at J, with 10 bases between. This sample was taken from a study of regulatory T cells in long-lasting Graves disease. As to time point: persistent/refractory GD, antithyroid drugs over 5 years with positive TRAb. PBMC RNA served as the TCR library source. Those enrolled as patients came out of an endocrinology department in Xi'an, China. Staff drew approximately 10 milliliters of peripheral blood into EDTA tubes. Relying on iRepertoire HTBI primers and Arm-PCR of CDR3 regions, the team built TCR beta libraries. In TCRdb, the multiplex PCR reads were re-called with MiXCR into one record per CDR3 protein. Found here are a few hundred thousand distinct CDR3 sequences, about 22% of them singletons; the top ten hold 7.1%.

This sequence originates from a female donor with Graves disease. This chain uses TRBV20-1 with TRBJ1-2; D not certain. The sample consisted of peripheral blood mononuclear cells (PBMCs), taken when the disease was refractory, from a patient treated with antithyroid drugs. Here the CDR3 reads CSANEVGYTF. The CDR3 coding sequence is TGCAGTGCGAACGAGGTGGGCTACACCTTC.